The 22 T cell receptor beta chains given below trace back to one sample, sequenced in a study of blood T cell repertoires in COVID-19. This table comes from immunoSEQ multiplex PCR, and its TCRdb copy is limited to in-frame clones, with some not included. This sample has hundreds of thousands of clones, with 85% to 90% found just once. The source material was PBMCs or T cells enriched from blood (not recorded which). These receptors originate from a woman between 50 and 59 years old who had recovered from COVID-19.

The table lists this clone with a few counts. The chain employs TRBV29-1 and TRBJ1-5; maybe TRBD1 (5 bases). Germline assignment: CDR1 SQVTM and CDR2 ANQGSEA. V lost 4 bases and J lost 2, with 12 bases in between. The CDR3 runs 14 residues. The CDR3 nucleotides read TGCAGCGTTGTCCCTGTAGGGGGCAATCAGCCCCAGCATTTT. This gives the protein CSVVPVGGNQPQHF.

V and J are TRBV27 and TRBJ2-2; 7 nucleotides line up with TRBD1. Germline V CDR1 and CDR2: MNHEY, SMNVEV (reference sequence). This CDR3 has 14 amino acids. Unmatched junction bases numbered 6, after V lost 5 bases and J lost 6 bases. CDR3 amino acids: CASSANRGSGELFF. The DNA for the CDR3 is TGTGCCAGCAGTGCAAACAGGGGATCCGGGGAGCTGTTTTTT.

The chain couples TRBV28 to TRBJ2-2; 7 bases match TRBD1. Germline V gives CDR1 MDHEN, CDR2 SYDVKM. The CDR3 runs 13 residues. V lost 5 bases and J lost 6; bases outside the gene matches: 3. CDR3 region: CASSRDRAGELFF. The CDR3 DNA reads TGTGCCAGCAGTAGAGACAGGGCCGGGGAGCTGTTTTTT. Based on the CDR3 plus reference TRBV28 and TRBJ2-2, the full variable domain is DVKVTQSSRYLVKRTGEKVFLECVQDMDHENMFWYRQDPGLGLRLIYFSYDVKMKEKGDIPEGYSVSREKKERFSLILESASTNQTSMYLCASSRDRAGELFFGEGSRLTVL.

V is TRBV11-2 and J is TRBJ2-7, with unresolved D. CDR1 is SGHAT, CDR2 FQNNGV, per germline. V was pared by 3 bases and J by 1 base, with 7 bases between. CDR3 length: 13 residues. In DNA form, the CDR3 reads TGTGCCAGCAGCTTTGCCGGTTCCTACGAGCAGTACTTC. This codes for CASSFAGSYEQYF.

This clone appeared once. This sequence joins TRBV4-1 and TRBJ2-3; D perhaps matches TRBD2 (5 bases). This CDR3 has 17 residues. V lost 4 bases and J 4 bases, leaving 21 bases between the germline ends. Germline CDR1 and CDR2: MGHRA and YSYEKL. The CDR3 bases are TGCGCCAGCAGCCTGCCCCCGGTTGTTGCGGGTTCAGATACGCAGTATTTT. Its protein product is CASSLPPVVAGSDTQYF.

The chain employs TRBV27 and TRBJ2-1; TRBD1 matches 7 bases. V dropped 5 bases and J dropped 4; count of bases not matched to a gene: 2. The length of the CDR3 is 13 residues. From germline, CDR1 is MNHEY and CDR2 SMNVEV (reference sequence). For the CDR3, the DNA is TGTGCCAGCAGTACAGGGGCGTACAATGAGCAGTTCTTC. Translated: CASSTGAYNEQFF.

V gene TRBV21-1 combines with J gene TRBJ1-2. TRBV21-1 represents a pseudogene. This CDR3 is 13 amino acids long. The chain's CDR3 is CASFDSLTRGYTF. CDR3 sequence (DNA): TGTGCCAGCTTCGATAGCCTAACGAGGGGCTACACCTTC.

The rearrangement links TRBV30 to TRBJ1-2, with D possibly matching TRBD1 (6 bases). Germline values: CDR1 GTSNPN, CDR2 SVGIG (reference sequence). The CDR3 runs 13 residues. The ends were cut back, 4 bases at V and 2 bases at J, with 11 bases in the middle. The CDR3 spells CAWTGQLNYGYTF. CDR3 coding DNA: TGTGCCTGGACCGGACAGTTAAACTATGGCTACACCTTC.

J is TRBJ2-7 and V is TRBV27, with 12 bases identical to TRBD2. CDR1 and CDR2 from the germline V gene are MNHEY and SMNVEV (reference sequence). Unmatched junction bases numbered 8, after V lost 5 bases and J lost 3 bases. The CDR3 has 16 residues. CDR3 sequence reads: CASSGSTSGRFYEQYF. CDR3 sequence (DNA): TGTGCCAGCAGTGGGTCAACTAGCGGGAGGTTCTACGAGCAGTACTTC.

This clone was counted between two and nine times. The rearrangement uses TRBV2 and TRBJ1-2; TRBD1 agrees at 7 bases. The J segment lost 7 bases and the V segment lost 7 bases, leaving 6 bases of the junction unmatched. The CDR3 spans 12 residues. From germline, CDR1 is SNHLY and CDR2 FYNNEI. CDR3 in amino acids: CASTGQRGGYTF. CDR3 DNA: TGTGCCAGCACGGGACAGAGGGGTGGCTACACCTTC.

The chain is built from TRBV30 and TRBJ2-7, with 10 bases fitting TRBD1. The junction had 2 bases not matched to a gene; V was cut back by 8 bases and J by 4 bases. The CDR3 is 11 amino acids. CDR1 GTSNPN and CDR2 SVGIG come from the germline V gene (reference sequence). The CDR3 spells CAGGQGYEQYF. CDR3 nucleotides: TGTGCCGGGGGACAGGGGTACGAGCAGTACTTC.

This chain links TRBV2 with TRBJ2-2; tentative D call: TRBD2 (6 bases). V was pared by 4 bases and J by 5 bases, with 11 bases between. Germline V gives CDR1 SNHLY, CDR2 FYNNEI. The CDR3 is made up of 14 amino acids. The CDR3 DNA follows: TGTGCCAGCAGTGTCGGGAGTTTTACCGGGGAGCTGTTTTTT. Its protein is CASSVGSFTGELFF.

The gene calls are TRBV18 and TRBJ2-3; D may be TRBD2 (6 bases). V was cut by 2 bases and J by 2 bases, with 11 bases left in between. The germline CDR1 and CDR2 sequences are KGHSH and LQKENI. The CDR3 loop spans 15 amino acids. DNA for the CDR3: TGTGCCAGCTCACCATTCGCGGGACCCACAGATACGCAGTATTTT. This gives the protein CASSPFAGPTDTQYF.

The J gene is TRBJ1-4, the V gene TRBV27, with a tentative D call TRBD1 (5 bases). This CDR3 region has 14 residues. V was clipped by 5 bases and J by 4 bases, with 11 bases between them. Germline values: CDR1 MNHEY, CDR2 SMNVEV (reference sequence). The CDR3 DNA sequence: TGTGCCAGCAGTCCCCGACAGCATAATGAAAAACTGTTTTTT. It codes for CASSPRQHNEKLFF.

This CDR3 reads CASSRLGQPQHF. In DNA form, the CDR3 reads TGTGCCAGCAGTCGACTTGGCCAGCCCCAGCATTTT. This chain connects TRBV27 to TRBJ1-5; D remains unclear. This CDR3 region has 12 residues. Trimming took 5 bases from V and 7 from J, leaving 9 bases between them. Germline V gives CDR1 MNHEY, CDR2 SMNVEV (reference sequence).

The chain uses TRBV18 and TRBJ1-3, with D unclear. Germline-derived CDR1 and CDR2 are KGHSH and LQKENI. V was clipped by 6 bases and J by 1 base, with 13 bases between them. CDR3 length equals 15 residues. The CDR3 DNA sequence: TGTGCCAGCTCCCCAGGATTCAGGTCTGGAAACACCATATATTTT. As protein: CASSPGFRSGNTIYF.

The V gene is TRBV7-9, the J gene TRBJ1-5, with TRBD1 matching over 7 bases. Per the germline V gene, CDR1 is SEHNR and CDR2 is FQNEAQ (reference sequence). The length of the CDR3 is 14 residues. The V segment lost 4 bases and the J segment 6 bases; nucleotides outside the gene matches: 6. As DNA, the CDR3 is TGTGCCAGCAGCTCTTGGCAGGGGGGTCAGCCCCAGCATTTT. Its protein product is CASSSWQGGQPQHF.

This chain connects TRBV24-1 to TRBJ2-1; D possibly corresponds to TRBD2 (7 bases). Trimming shortened V by 7 bases and J by 0 bases, and 9 bases separated the two germline ends. Germline V gives CDR1 KGHDR, CDR2 SFDVKD. The CDR3 is 14 amino acids. The CDR3 protein is CATRGGASYNEQFF. The DNA of the CDR3 is TGTGCCACCAGGGGGGGGGCCTCCTACAATGAGCAGTTCTTC.

This chain connects TRBV29-1 to TRBJ1-2; no firm D call. Trimming cost V 6 bases and J 9 bases, with 17 bases left between them. The CDR3 length is 12 residues. Per the germline V gene, CDR1 is SQVTM and CDR2 is ANQGSEA. The CDR3 DNA sequence: TGCAGCGTAGGAAACTATCTGAGGAGCTACACCTTC. Translation gives CSVGNYLRSYTF.

The V call is TRBV28, the J call TRBJ1-2; 10 bases align to TRBD1. Germline trimming cut 10 bases from V and 7 bases from J; bases unmatched to any gene: 9. The CDR3 length is 13 residues. CDR1 is MDHEN, CDR2 SYDVKM, per germline. The CDR3 bases are TGTGCCACAACTCGACAGGGGGCCCCTGGCTACACCTTC. Translating it yields CATTRQGAPGYTF.

The chain has TRBV5-1 and TRBJ2-3, with D perhaps matching TRBD2 (6 bases). Trimming stripped 2 bases from V and 6 bases from J, with 19 bases between. Germline assignment: CDR1 SGHRS and CDR2 YFSETQ. CDR3 size: 16 residues. The CDR3 spells CASSFRRELGRDTQYF. DNA for the CDR3: TGCGCCAGCAGCTTTCGCCGGGAGTTGGGTAGGGATACGCAGTATTTT.

The chain joins TRBV7-9 to TRBJ2-7; tentatively, D is TRBD1 (5 bases). Trimming took 5 bases from V and 3 from J, leaving 11 bases between them. This CDR3 contains 13 residues. Germline V lookup: CDR1 SEHNR, CDR2 FQNEAQ (reference sequence). CDR3 sequence: CASSQGTLYEQYF. The CDR3 DNA reads as TGTGCCAGCAGCCAGGGTACCCTCTACGAGCAGTACTTC.